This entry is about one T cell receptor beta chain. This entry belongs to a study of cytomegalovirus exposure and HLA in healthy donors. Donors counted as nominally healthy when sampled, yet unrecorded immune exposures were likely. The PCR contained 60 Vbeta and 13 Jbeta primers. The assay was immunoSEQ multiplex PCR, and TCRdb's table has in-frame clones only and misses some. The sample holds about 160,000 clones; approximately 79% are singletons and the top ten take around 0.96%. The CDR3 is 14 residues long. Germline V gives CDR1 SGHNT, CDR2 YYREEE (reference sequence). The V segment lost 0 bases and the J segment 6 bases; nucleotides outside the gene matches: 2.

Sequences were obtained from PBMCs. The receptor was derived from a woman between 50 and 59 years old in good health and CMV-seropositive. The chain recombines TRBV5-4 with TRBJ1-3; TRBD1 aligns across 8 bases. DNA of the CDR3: TGTGCCAGCAGCTTGGCAGGGGGCTTAAACACCATATATTTT. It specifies CASSLAGGLNTIYF.